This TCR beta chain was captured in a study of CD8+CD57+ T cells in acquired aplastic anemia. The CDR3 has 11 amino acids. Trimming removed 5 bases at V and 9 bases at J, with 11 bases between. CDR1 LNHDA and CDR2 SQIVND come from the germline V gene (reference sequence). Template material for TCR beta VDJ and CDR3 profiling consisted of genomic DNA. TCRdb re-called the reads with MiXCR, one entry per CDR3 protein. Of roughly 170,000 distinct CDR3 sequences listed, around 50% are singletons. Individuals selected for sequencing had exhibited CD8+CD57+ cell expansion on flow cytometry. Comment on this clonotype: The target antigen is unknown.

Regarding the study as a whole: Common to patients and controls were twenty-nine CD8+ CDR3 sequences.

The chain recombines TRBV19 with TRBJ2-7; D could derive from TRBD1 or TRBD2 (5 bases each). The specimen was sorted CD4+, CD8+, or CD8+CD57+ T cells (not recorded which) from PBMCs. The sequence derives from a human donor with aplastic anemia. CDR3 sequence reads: CASSQGSGQYF. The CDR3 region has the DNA TGTGCCAGTAGTCAGGGAAGCGGGCAGTACTTC.